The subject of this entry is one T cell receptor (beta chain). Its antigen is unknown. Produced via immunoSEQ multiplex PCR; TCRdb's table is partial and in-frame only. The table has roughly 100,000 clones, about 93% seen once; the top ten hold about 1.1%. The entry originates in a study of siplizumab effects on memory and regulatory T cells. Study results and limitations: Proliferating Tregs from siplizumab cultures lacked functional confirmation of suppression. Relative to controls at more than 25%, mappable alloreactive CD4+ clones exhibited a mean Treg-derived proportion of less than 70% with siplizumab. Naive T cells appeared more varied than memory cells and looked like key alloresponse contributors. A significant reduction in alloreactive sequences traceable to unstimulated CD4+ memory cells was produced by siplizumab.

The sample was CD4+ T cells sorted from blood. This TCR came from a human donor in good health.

The CDR3: CASSPDRGDTEAFF. In DNA, the CDR3 is TGTGCCAGCAGTCCGGACAGGGGAGACACTGAAGCTTTCTTT. The genes are TRBV2 and TRBJ1-1; TRBD1 matches at 9 bases. The CDR3 is made up of 14 amino acids. With 5 bases clipped from V and 3 bases from J, the junction kept 4 bases outside the gene matches. Looked up from germline, CDR1 is SNHLY and CDR2 is FYNNEI.